These T cell receptor beta chains were read from a single sample in a study of blood T cell repertoires in COVID-19. Sequenced by immunoSEQ multiplex PCR; TCRdb stores in-frame clones only, minus some. The sample yields more than 70,000 clones, approximately 78% seen once. The sample consisted of peripheral blood. The source of these receptors is a human donor in a cohort sampled during active COVID-19. CDR3s include the opening cysteine and the closing phenylalanine or tryptophan. Fields, in order: V gene, D gene, J gene, clone size, CDR3 DNA, CDR3 protein. D genes are given only for firm matches. The size field is filled for only some rows; it gives once, few, many or a size class.

TRBV14,TRBD1,TRBJ1-6,.,TGTGCCAGCAGCCGAGGGGACGTAGGGGGCAATTCACCCCTCCACTTT,CASSRGDVGGNSPLHF
TRBV5-1,TRBD1,TRBJ1-4,few,TGCGCCAGCAGCTCGACAGGACAGGGGGCCCTAGTGAATGAAAAACTGTTTTTT,CASSSTGQGALVNEKLFF
TRBV7-9,.,TRBJ1-4,few,TGTGCCAGCAGCTTAGAGCTCGCAACTAATGAAAAACTGTTTTTT,CASSLELATNEKLFF
TRBV5-5,TRBD1,TRBJ2-5,.,TGTGCCAGCAGTCCAGGGACAGGGGCCCAAGAGACCCAGTACTTC,CASSPGTGAQETQYF
TRBV4-1,.,TRBJ2-2,.,TGCGCCAGCAGCCAAGTATCCCGTACCGGGGAGCTGTTTTTT,CASSQVSRTGELFF
TRBV4-2,TRBD2,TRBJ2-3,.,TGTGCCAGCAGCCAAGGAGATGCTAGCGGGGGACCTAGCACAGATACGCAGTATTTT,CASSQGDASGGPSTDTQYF
TRBV27,TRBD2,TRBJ2-7,.,TGTGCCAGCTTCCGGGCCCGGGGAGGGTCGGGCGAGCAGTACTTC,CASFRARGGSGEQYF
TRBV2,TRBD1,TRBJ1-6,few,TGTGCCAGCAGTGGAGGGACAGGGATTTCACCCCTCCACTTT,CASSGGTGISPLHF
TRBV30,TRBD1,TRBJ1-2,.,TGTGCCTGGGCCCCGGACAGGGCTGACTATGGCTACACCTTC,CAWAPDRADYGYTF
TRBV12-3/TRBV12-4,.,TRBJ1-1,once,TGTGCCAGCAGTTTTGCAGTGAACACTGAAGCTTTCTTT,CASSFAVNTEAFF
TRBV9,.,TRBJ1-1,once,TGTGCCAGCAGTCCGGGACACCGCAACACTGAAGCTTTCTTT,CASSPGHRNTEAFF
TRBV7-3,TRBD1,TRBJ1-4,.,TGTGCCAGCAGCGCCTCCGGGACAGGGCGTGAAAAACTGTTTTTT,CASSASGTGREKLFF
TRBV5-1,.,TRBJ1-2,.,TGCGCCAGCAGCCCCGGACACAGCTATGGCTACACCTTC,CASSPGHSYGYTF
TRBV6-5,TRBD2,TRBJ2-1,few,TGTGCCAGCAGAGGTCCACTAGCGGGGTGGGAATTCTTC,CASRGPLAGWEFF
TRBV4-2,TRBD2,TRBJ2-5,.,TGTGCCAGCAGCCAAGAGGGCGGGGGGGCCGGTCCAGAGACCCAGTACTTC,CASSQEGGGAGPETQYF
TRBV9,TRBD1,TRBJ1-2,.,TGTGCCAGCAGCAGGCGACAGGGGTGGACAGACTATGGCTACACCTTC,CASSRRQGWTDYGYTF
TRBV30,.,TRBJ1-5,.,TGTGCCTGGAGTCGACGGAGCTGGGACTCAAGGGGTAATCAGCCCCAGCATTTT,CAWSRRSWDSRGNQPQHF
TRBV21-1,.,TRBJ2-2,.,TGTGCCAGCGGTCTAGCGGGGGGCCCCCCCGGGGAGCTGTTTTTT,CASGLAGGPPGELFF
TRBV6-1,.,TRBJ2-1,.,TGTGCCAGCAGTGAATCCGGGGGGCACTCCTACAATGAGCAGTTCTTC,CASSESGGHSYNEQFF
TRBV6-5,.,TRBJ1-2,.,TGTGCCAGCAGTTCAGGGGAGAGGGGCAAAGATGGCTACACCTTC,CASSSGERGKDGYTF
TRBV7-3,.,TRBJ2-2,.,TGTGCCAGCAGCTTAGGGTTGGCTAGCACCGGGGAGCTGTTTTTT,CASSLGLASTGELFF
TRBV6-5,TRBD2,TRBJ2-7,.,TGTGCAGCCGGGAGGGGCTACGAGCAGTACTTC,CAAGRGYEQYF
TRBV29-1,TRBD1,TRBJ2-7,.,TGCAGCGTTGGCAGGGGGCGAAACTACGAGCAGTACTTC,CSVGRGRNYEQYF
TRBV5-1,.,TRBJ2-5,once,TGCGCCAGCAGCTGGGGCCAAACCCAGTACTTC,CASSWGQTQYF
TRBV3-1/TRBV3-2,TRBD1,TRBJ1-4,.,TGTGCCAGCAGCCAAGAGATTCTCAGGGGGCGTCAGGAAAAACTGTTTTTT,CASSQEILRGRQEKLFF
TRBV2,TRBD2,TRBJ2-3,.,TGTGCCAGCAGTGGGACTAGCGGATCAGATACGCAGTATTTT,CASSGTSGSDTQYF